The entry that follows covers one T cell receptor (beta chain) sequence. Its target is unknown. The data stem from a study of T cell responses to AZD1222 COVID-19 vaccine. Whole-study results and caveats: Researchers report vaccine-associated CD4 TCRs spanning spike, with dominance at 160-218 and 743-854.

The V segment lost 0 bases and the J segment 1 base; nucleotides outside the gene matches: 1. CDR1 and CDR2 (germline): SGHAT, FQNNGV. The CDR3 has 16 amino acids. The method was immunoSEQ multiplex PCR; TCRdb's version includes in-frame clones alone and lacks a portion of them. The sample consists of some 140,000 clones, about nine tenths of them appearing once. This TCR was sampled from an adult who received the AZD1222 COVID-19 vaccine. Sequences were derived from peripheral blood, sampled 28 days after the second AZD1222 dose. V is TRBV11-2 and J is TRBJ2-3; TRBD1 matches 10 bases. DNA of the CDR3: TGTGCCAGCAGCTTAGACGGGACAGGGGGCACAGATACGCAGTATTTT. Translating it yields CASSLDGTGGTDTQYF.